This T cell receptor (beta chain) is from a study of blood T cell repertoires in COVID-19. Turning to the study itself: Spain, Italy and the United States supplied samples that represented acute and convalescent COVID-19. From T cells, B-cell-depleted T cells, or PBMCs came the material, which was cDNA or gDNA.

Germline V CDR1 and CDR2: MDHEN, SYDVKM. The V end lost 5 bases, the J end lost 0 bases, and 8 bases lay between the germline ends. The CDR3 is made up of 15 amino acids. The authors' processing: Counts of nucleated cells, estimated from reference gene primer amplification, were obtained. Measured with immunoSEQ multiplex PCR; TCRdb has only the in-frame clones, and not every one. V and J calls and clone size are given by that table; D and trimming were obtained from the DNA. The sample lists 150,000 to 200,000 clones, approximately 90% occurring once. The source is a young man with acute or convalescent COVID-19. Sequencing was performed on peripheral blood. This chain joins TRBV28 and TRBJ1-6; D remains unclear. CDR3 protein: CASSNPSSYNSPLHF. CDR3 DNA sequence: TGTGCCAGCAGTAACCCGAGCTCCTATAATTCACCCCTCCACTTT.